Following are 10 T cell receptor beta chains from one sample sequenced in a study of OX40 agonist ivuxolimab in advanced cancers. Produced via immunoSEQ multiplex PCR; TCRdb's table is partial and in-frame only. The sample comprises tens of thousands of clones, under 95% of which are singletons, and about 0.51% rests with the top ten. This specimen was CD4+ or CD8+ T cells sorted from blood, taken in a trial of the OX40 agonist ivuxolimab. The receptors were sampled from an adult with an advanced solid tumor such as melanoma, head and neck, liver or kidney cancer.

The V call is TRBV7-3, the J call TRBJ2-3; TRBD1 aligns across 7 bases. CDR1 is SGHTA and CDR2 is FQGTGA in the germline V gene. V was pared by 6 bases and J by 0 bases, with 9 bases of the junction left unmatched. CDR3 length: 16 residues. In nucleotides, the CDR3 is TGTGCCAGCAGTTCGGGACAGCGATCTAGCACAGATACGCAGTATTTT. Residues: CASSSGQRSSTDTQYF.

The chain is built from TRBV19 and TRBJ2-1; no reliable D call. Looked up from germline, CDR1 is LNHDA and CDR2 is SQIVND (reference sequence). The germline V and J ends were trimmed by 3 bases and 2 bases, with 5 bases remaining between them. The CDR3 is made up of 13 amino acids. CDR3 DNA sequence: TGTGCCAGTAGTATCCGGACCTACAATGAGCAGTTCTTC. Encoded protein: CASSIRTYNEQFF.

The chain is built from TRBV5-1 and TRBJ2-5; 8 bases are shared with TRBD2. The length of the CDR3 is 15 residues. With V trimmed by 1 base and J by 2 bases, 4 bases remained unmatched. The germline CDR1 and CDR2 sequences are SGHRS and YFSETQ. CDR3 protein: CASSLRRGAQETQYF. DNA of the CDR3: TGCGCCAGCAGCTTGAGGCGGGGGGCTCAAGAGACCCAGTACTTC.

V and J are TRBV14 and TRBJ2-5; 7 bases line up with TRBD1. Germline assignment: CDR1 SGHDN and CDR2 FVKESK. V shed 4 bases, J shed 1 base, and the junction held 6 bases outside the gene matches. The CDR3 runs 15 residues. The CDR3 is CASSPGTVIQETQYF. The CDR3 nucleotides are TGTGCCAGCAGCCCCGGGACAGTGATCCAAGAGACCCAGTACTTC.

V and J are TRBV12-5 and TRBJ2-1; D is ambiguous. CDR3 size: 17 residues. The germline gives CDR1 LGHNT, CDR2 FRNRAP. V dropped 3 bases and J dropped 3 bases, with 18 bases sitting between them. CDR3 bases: TGTGCTAGTGGTTTTTGGGTCGAGTTCTCACACTACAATGAGCAGTTCTTC. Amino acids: CASGFWVEFSHYNEQFF. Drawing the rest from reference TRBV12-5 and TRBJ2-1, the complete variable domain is DARVTQTPRHKVTEMGQEVTMRCQPILGHNTVFWYRQTMMQGLELLAYFRNRAPLDDSGMPKDRFSAEMPDATLATLKIQPSEPRDSAVYFCASGFWVEFSHYNEQFFGPGTRLTVL.

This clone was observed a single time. CDR3 sequence (DNA): TGTGCCAGCAGCTCCGCCCATATAAACTATGGCTACACCTTC. This sequence encodes CASSSAHINYGYTF. The V gene is TRBV7-9, the J gene TRBJ1-2, with unresolved D. The CDR3 length is 14 residues. CDR1 and CDR2 from the germline V gene are SEHNR and FQNEAQ (reference sequence). V was shortened by 4 bases and J by 2 bases, with 11 bases between the two germline ends.

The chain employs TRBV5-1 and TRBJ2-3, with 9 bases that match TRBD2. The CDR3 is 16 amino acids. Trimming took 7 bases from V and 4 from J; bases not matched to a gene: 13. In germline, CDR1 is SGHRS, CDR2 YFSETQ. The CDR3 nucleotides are TGCGCCAGCGGGCCCACAGCGGGGGGCAGCGCAGATACGCAGTATTTT. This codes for CASGPTAGGSADTQYF.

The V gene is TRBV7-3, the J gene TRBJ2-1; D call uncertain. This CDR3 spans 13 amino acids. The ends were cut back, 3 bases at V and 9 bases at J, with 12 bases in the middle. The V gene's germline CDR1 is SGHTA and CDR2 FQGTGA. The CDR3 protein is CASSFDPQLEQFF. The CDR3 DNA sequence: TGTGCCAGCAGCTTCGATCCACAGCTTGAGCAGTTCTTC.

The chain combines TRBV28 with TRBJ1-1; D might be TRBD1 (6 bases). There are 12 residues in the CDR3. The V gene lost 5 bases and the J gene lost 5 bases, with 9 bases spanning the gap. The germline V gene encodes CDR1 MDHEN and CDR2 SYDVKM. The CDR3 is CASSVGTTEAFF. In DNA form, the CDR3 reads TGTGCCAGCAGTGTGGGGACAACTGAAGCTTTCTTT.

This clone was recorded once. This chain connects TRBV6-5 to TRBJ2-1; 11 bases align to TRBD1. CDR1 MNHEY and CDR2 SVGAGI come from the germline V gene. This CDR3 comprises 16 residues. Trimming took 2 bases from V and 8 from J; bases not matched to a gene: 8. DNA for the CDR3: TGTGCCAGCAGTTACGTTAGGACAGGGGGCTCTTATGAGCAGTTCTTC. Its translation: CASSYVRTGGSYEQFF.